One sample yielded the 30 T cell receptor beta chains listed below, sequenced in a study of cytomegalovirus exposure and HLA in healthy donors. 60 Vbeta and 13 Jbeta primers were used in PCR. Profiling relied on immunoSEQ multiplex PCR, and the TCRdb table lists in-frame clones only, not all of them. Here the sample spans about 110,000 clones, over 60% being singletons. The sequenced sample consisted of PBMCs. The receptors stem from a man in his thirties or forties in good health and CMV-seropositive.

This clone was seen only a few times. The CDR3 protein is CASSLVAGDEVRGEQYF. CDR3 DNA sequence: TGTGCCAGCAGCTTAGTAGCAGGGGACGAGGTTAGGGGCGAGCAGTACTTC. This chain joins TRBV11-2 and TRBJ2-7; tentatively, D is TRBD1 (6 bases). Trimming left V 1 base short and J 6 bases short, with 22 bases between. Germline V gives CDR1 SGHAT, CDR2 FQNNGV. The CDR3 length is 17 residues.

The chain employs TRBV27 and TRBJ2-3, with 9 nucleotides matching TRBD1. The V gene end was trimmed by 2 bases and the J gene end by 4 bases; junction bases not matched to a gene: 4. The CDR3 consists of 15 residues. The germline CDR1 and CDR2 sequences are MNHEY and SMNVEV (reference sequence). CDR3 protein: CASSLRDRVADTQYF. Here the CDR3 DNA reads TGTGCCAGCAGTTTAAGGGACAGGGTTGCAGATACGCAGTATTTT.

This sequence joins TRBV15 and TRBJ1-3; no reliable D call. CDR1 LNHNV and CDR2 YYDKDF come from the germline V gene (reference sequence). The CDR3 is 13 amino acids. Deletions cut 5 bases from V and 4 bases from J, with 9 bases between. The CDR3 bases are TGTGCCACCAGCGTATACGAGGGAAACACCATATATTTT. The encoded protein is CATSVYEGNTIYF.

This clone was seen more than once but under ten times. J is TRBJ2-3 and V is TRBV30, with D perhaps TRBD2 (7 bases). CDR3 length equals 13 residues. From germline, CDR1 is GTSNPN and CDR2 SVGIG (reference sequence). V lost 8 bases and J lost 4, with 16 bases in between. CDR3 DNA: TGTGCCGCGGGGGCAGTAGGGTCAGATACGCAGTATTTT. Translating gives CAAGAVGSDTQYF.

The chain employs TRBV5-6 and TRBJ1-5; no definite D call. V lost 0 bases and J 8 bases, leaving 6 bases between the germline ends. CDR3 length: 12 residues. Germline V gene data show CDR1 as SGHDT and CDR2 as YYEEEE. The CDR3 spells CASSLGAEPQHF. The CDR3 DNA sequence: TGTGCCAGCAGCTTGGGGGCCGAGCCCCAGCATTTT.

The chain links TRBV21-1 to TRBJ2-3; TRBD1, the table's D call, lacks a check against the DNA. TRBV21-1 is designated a pseudogene. The CDR3 loop spans 18 amino acids. The CDR3 nucleotides are TGTGCCAGCAGCAGCTCCTCTAGGGGGGACAGAAGCACAGATACGCAGTATTTT. Translated, it gives CASSSSSRGDRSTDTQYF.

The rearrangement uses TRBV6-4 and TRBJ2-1; 8 bases line up with TRBD2. CDR1 MRHNA and CDR2 SNTAGT come from the germline V gene. J gave up 0 bases and V 4 bases, and 2 bases lay outside the gene matches. CDR3 size: 15 residues. The CDR3 spells CASSAGTSSYNEQFF. In DNA, the CDR3 is TGTGCCAGCAGTGCCGGGACTAGCTCCTACAATGAGCAGTTCTTC.

The rearrangement links TRBV28 to TRBJ2-3, with no clear D. The J call may be faulty, since TRBJ1-5 better matches the DNA end. This CDR3 region has 17 residues. CDR1 is MDHEN and CDR2 is SYDVKM in the germline V gene. Here the CDR3 reads CASSLGYIAVGTDTQHF. CDR3 DNA: TGTGCCAGCAGTTTGGGCTATATCGCCGTTGGCACAGATACGCAGCATTTT.

The chain is built from TRBV5-6 and TRBJ1-3; tentatively, D is TRBD1 (5 bases). The CDR3 runs to 15 residues. V dropped 1 base and J dropped 2 bases, with 10 bases sitting between them. The germline V gene encodes CDR1 SGHDT and CDR2 YYEEEE. The CDR3 DNA follows: TGTGCCAGCAGCTTGACGCCGGGGGCTGGAAACACCATATATTTT. Translated: CASSLTPGAGNTIYF.

V usage is TRBV19 and J usage is TRBJ2-5, with a weak D call TRBD1 (6 bases). The V gene's germline CDR1 is LNHDA and CDR2 SQIVND (reference sequence). The CDR3 contains 15 residues. V was shortened by 5 bases and J by 1 base, with 14 bases between the two germline ends. DNA of the CDR3: TGTGCCAGTAGTCCCCGACAGGACTTCCAAGAGACCCAGTACTTC. Residues: CASSPRQDFQETQYF.

The chain recombines TRBV7-2 with TRBJ2-7, with no clear D. V lost 2 bases to trimming and J lost 3 bases, with 2 bases between them. Germline CDR1 reads SGHTA; CDR2 reads FQGNSA. The length of the CDR3 is 11 residues. This CDR3 reads CASSLLYEQYF. The CDR3 nucleotides are TGTGCCAGCAGCTTACTCTACGAGCAGTACTTC. Using reference TRBV7-2 and TRBJ2-7 for the parts outside the CDR3, the full variable domain is GAGVSQSPSNKVTEKGKDVELRCDPISGHTALYWYRQSLGQGLEFLIYFQGNSAPDKSGLPSDRFSAERTGGSVSTLTIQRTQQEDSAVYLCASSLLYEQYFGPGTRLTVT.

The J gene is TRBJ1-2, the V gene TRBV9; 8 bases match TRBD1. This CDR3 has 15 amino acids. Trimming removed 4 bases from V and 0 bases from J; junction bases left unmatched: 5. Germline V CDR1 and CDR2: SGDLS, YYNGEE. The CDR3 DNA reads as TGTGCCAGCAGCTCCGGACAGGGAGCTAACTATGGCTACACCTTC. Translation gives CASSSGQGANYGYTF.

CDR3 DNA sequence: TGTGCCACCCGGGTCAAGGTCGAAGAGACCCAGTACTTC. Residues: CATRVKVEETQYF. The J gene is TRBJ2-5, the V gene TRBV6-1; the D is unclear. The CDR3 is 13 amino acids. Trimming left V 10 bases short and J 3 bases short, with 15 bases between. Germline CDR1 MNHNS, CDR2 SASEGT.

The rearrangement links TRBV28 to TRBJ1-1, with 10 positions matching TRBD1. V gave up 4 bases and J gave up 4 bases; unmatched junction bases: 3. Germline assignment: CDR1 MDHEN and CDR2 SYDVKM. The CDR3 consists of 14 residues. The CDR3 reads CASSSGQGSTEAFF. In DNA, the CDR3 is TGTGCCAGCAGTTCGGGACAGGGGAGCACTGAAGCTTTCTTT.

The chain couples TRBV7-9 to TRBJ1-6; 9 bases map to TRBD1. This CDR3 region has 17 residues. J gave up 7 bases and V 5 bases, and 12 bases lay outside the gene matches. CDR1 is SEHNR, CDR2 FQNEAQ, per germline (reference sequence). The CDR3 DNA reads as TGTGCCAGCAGCCCCCCCTCTGGGACAGGGTGGAATTCACCCCTCCACTTT. Encoded protein: CASSPPSGTGWNSPLHF.

The V gene is TRBV7-2, the J gene TRBJ2-3, with 10 bases fitting TRBD2. The V gene end was trimmed by 5 bases and the J gene end by 1 base; junction bases not matched to a gene: 9. The CDR3 length is 17 residues. Germline loops: CDR1 SGHTA, CDR2 FQGNSA. The CDR3 coding sequence is TGTGCCAGCAGCCCCTCACGAGCGGGGGGGGGCACAGATACGCAGTATTTT. As protein: CASSPSRAGGGTDTQYF. Full variable domain (remainder filled in from reference TRBV7-2 and TRBJ2-3): GAGVSQSPSNKVTEKGKDVELRCDPISGHTALYWYRQSLGQGLEFLIYFQGNSAPDKSGLPSDRFSAERTGGSVSTLTIQRTQQEDSAVYLCASSPSRAGGGTDTQYFGPGTRLTVL.

The genes are TRBV5-6 and TRBJ1-5, with 9 bases that match TRBD1. This CDR3 has 16 amino acids. Germline assignment: CDR1 SGHDT and CDR2 YYEEEE. Trimming removed 3 bases from V and 6 bases from J; junction bases left unmatched: 10. CDR3 loop: CASSSRDRAPGQPQHF. CDR3 in DNA: TGTGCCAGCAGCTCGCGGGACAGGGCGCCAGGTCAGCCCCAGCATTTT.

With respect to this clone: The same CDR3 arises from other DNA sequences in this sample as well. The rearrangement joins TRBV4-3 to TRBJ2-7; TRBD1 aligns across 7 bases. Per the germline V gene, CDR1 is LGHNA and CDR2 is YSLEER. The CDR3 runs 14 residues. V trimming: 6 bases; J trimming: 2 bases; junction bases outside the gene matches: 7. The CDR3 DNA sequence: TGCGCCAGCAGTCATACGGGACAGACCTACGAGCAGTACTTC. Translated, it gives CASSHTGQTYEQYF.

The CDR3 region is CASSLEQGGFYGYTF. CDR3 bases: TGTGCCAGCAGCTTAGAACAGGGGGGATTTTATGGCTACACCTTC. V gene TRBV5-4 combines with J gene TRBJ1-2, with 8 bases fitting TRBD1. V was pared by 2 bases and J by 5 bases, with 8 bases of the junction left unmatched. Germline V gene sequence: CDR1 SGHNT, CDR2 YYREEE (reference sequence). The CDR3 consists of 15 residues.

CDR3 amino acids: CASRAGTGVGEQYF. In nucleotides, the CDR3 is TGTGCCAGTAGGGCCGGGACAGGGGTCGGCGAGCAGTACTTC. The rearrangement links TRBV19 to TRBJ2-7; TRBD1 agrees at 10 bases. Germline loops: CDR1 LNHDA, CDR2 SQIVND (reference sequence). CDR3 size: 14 residues. Trimming removed 6 bases from V and 6 bases from J; junction bases left unmatched: 8.

This clone has a single count. V gene TRBV21-1 combines with J gene TRBJ2-2; TRBD1, the table's D call, lacks a check against the DNA. TRBV21-1 is designated a pseudogene. This CDR3 region has 21 residues. CDR3 loop: CASSNYAEGQGNLRHTGELFF. The CDR3 bases are TGTGCCAGCAGCAACTATGCCGAGGGACAGGGGAATCTTAGGCACACCGGGGAGCTGTTTTTT.

V gene TRBV6-1 combines with J gene TRBJ1-4; possibly TRBD1 for D (5 bases). Trimming cost V 7 bases and J 7 bases, with 16 bases left between them. The germline CDR1 and CDR2 sequences are MNHNS and SASEGT. The CDR3 runs to 14 residues. Written as DNA, the CDR3 is TGTGCCAGCACCCTGGTGGGGGGACTTGAAAAACTGTTTTTT. It yields the protein CASTLVGGLEKLFF.

In this sample, this clone turned up a few times. The rearrangement joins TRBV19 to TRBJ1-2; 7 positions match TRBD1. The V gene's germline CDR1 is LNHDA and CDR2 SQIVND (reference sequence). V lost 7 bases to trimming and J lost 1 base; unmatched junction nucleotides: 9. This CDR3 comprises 15 residues. CDR3: CASTTEGQFNYGYTF. CDR3 nucleotide sequence: TGTGCCAGTACCACAGAGGGACAGTTTAACTATGGCTACACCTTC.

The chain carries TRBV28 and TRBJ1-5; a weak D match, TRBD1 (5 bases). Trimming pared 5 bases from V and 11 bases from J, leaving 10 bases between. Germline CDR1 reads MDHEN; CDR2 reads SYDVKM. The CDR3 extends over 11 amino acids. The CDR3 coding sequence is TGTGCCAGCAGTCTCCGGGGGGCCCAGCATTTT. This translates into CASSLRGAQHF.

The chain combines TRBV6-5 with TRBJ1-1, with unresolved D. V dropped 6 bases and J dropped 0 bases, with 8 bases sitting between them. Germline V gives CDR1 MNHEY, CDR2 SVGAGI. This CDR3 contains 13 residues. CDR3 in amino acids: CASRRGMNTEAFF. The CDR3 DNA is TGTGCCAGCAGGCGCGGGATGAACACTGAAGCTTTCTTT.

This clone has just a few counts. V gene TRBV4-3 combines with J gene TRBJ2-3, with 7 bases aligning to TRBD1. The trim removed 4 bases at V and 2 bases at J, leaving 9 bases unmatched. CDR1 is LGHNA, CDR2 YSLEER, per germline. This CDR3 has 16 amino acids. The DNA for the CDR3 is TGCGCCAGCAGCCTCCGACAGGGCCCCTACACAGATACGCAGTATTTT. Its translation is CASSLRQGPYTDTQYF.

The chain employs TRBV29-1 and TRBJ2-3, with 7 bases matching TRBD2. V trimming: 5 bases; J trimming: 4 bases; junction bases outside the gene matches: 0. From germline, CDR1 is SQVTM and CDR2 ANQGSEA. The CDR3 sequence is 11 residues long. The CDR3 DNA sequence: TGCAGCGTTCGGGGGGCAGATACGCAGTATTTT. Its protein is CSVRGADTQYF.

The V and J genes are TRBV28 and TRBJ1-2, with D perhaps matching TRBD1 (6 bases). Trimming pared 4 bases from V and 8 bases from J, leaving 8 bases between. This CDR3 contains 11 residues. Germline-derived CDR1 and CDR2 are MDHEN and SYDVKM. CDR3 protein: CASSSRGGYTF. In nucleotides, the CDR3 is TGTGCCAGCAGTTCCAGGGGCGGCTACACCTTC.

J is TRBJ1-2 and V is TRBV27, with D possibly TRBD1 on 6 matching bases. The CDR3 spans 14 residues. V gave up 3 bases and J gave up 9 bases, with 17 bases separating them. Germline CDR1 and CDR2: MNHEY and SMNVEV (reference sequence). The CDR3 spells CASSLGGQGYRYTF. The CDR3 DNA follows: TGTGCCAGCAGTTTGGGGGGGCAGGGGTATCGCTACACCTTC.

The gene calls are TRBV6-5 and TRBJ1-2; D is ambiguous. Germline values: CDR1 MNHEY, CDR2 SVGAGI. The ends were cut back, 2 bases at V and 5 bases at J, with 12 bases in the middle. This CDR3 has 14 residues. CDR3 loop: CASSYGQRNYGYTF. CDR3 nucleotide sequence: TGTGCCAGCAGTTACGGGCAGCGGAATTATGGCTACACCTTC.